This TCR beta chain was sequenced in a study of beta chain features in type 1 diabetes (dated by TCRdb to the late 2010s). Describing the broader study: Mean age, gender distribution, total cell number and subset yield did not differ between patients and healthy donors. A total of roughly 100,000,000 sorted cells were examined across all samples, and the number of cells per subset was strongly correlated with RNA yield. In the study, TCRB repertoires of sorted circulating CD4+ T cell subsets from recently diagnosed type 1 diabetes patients were compared with those of matched healthy donors. Regulatory and stem cell-like memory subsets were obtained from only 8 patients and roughly 8 healthy donors, while naive and central memory subsets were obtained from all 30 or so donors.

Looking up the germline V gene (reference sequence) yields CDR1 MNHEY and CDR2 SMNVEV. The CDR3 covers 13 residues, taking in both the cysteine and the phenylalanine. The retained sequence is limited to the CDR3, 39 bases, with the frame set at the first base. From each donor, a single peripheral blood sample of about 100 mL on average was drawn into heparinised tubes. Using a panel that included CD45RO, CCR7, CD25, CD127, CD95 and CD27, naive, central memory, regulatory and stem cell-like memory CD4+ T cells were sorted on a BD FACSAria II. All sorted populations exceeded 95% purity. Right away, PBMCs were isolated by Lymphoprep density gradient centrifugation and were stained directly, with no culture step. Samples were stained and sorted in pairs, with one healthy donor and one patient per experiment, so that batch effects were minimized. Details on this clone: The antigen this receptor binds is unknown. Base qualities are missing; no much larger clone stands one base away.

All of the isolated RNA was reverse transcribed with the High Capacity cDNA Reverse Transcription Kit, so expressed TCRB transcripts were sequenced. Deep immunoSEQ sequencing was applied to naive, central memory and regulatory T cell samples, giving an average of about 3.6 million total reads per sample. Sorted cells were lysed in RLT buffer, and RNA was extracted using DNase-treated RNeasy Micro or Mini kits according to cell number. Each cell subset was processed on its own to prevent cross-contamination, while patient and healthy donor samples were processed together. TCRB sequences were amplified from cDNA with the immunoSEQ multiplex PCR, producing 87-bp fragments spanning the CDR3 region. Sequencing of the amplicons was performed on the Illumina HiSeq platform. The study's own analysis went as follows. Synthetic template baselines were used to correct PCR bias computationally, reads within Hamming distance 2 were collapsed, and singletons that could not be merged were discarded. By aligning reads against IMGT, V, D and J genes, CDR3 length, and insertions or deletions at six rearrangement sites were assigned. Within each subset, clonotype counts were normalized to sorted cell number, and only after that were true diversity and Gini coefficients computed with the tcR R package. Repertoire sharing was quantified using the overlap coefficient calculated on TCRB nucleotide sequences. The immuneACCESS repertoire file appears here via TCRdb, limited to in-frame rearrangements. These files lack a portion of the clones; in checked studies, under half of the deficit traces to unresolved V genes, and the cause of the others is not known. V, J and clone size reflect that table, while D and trimming were determined from the DNA. This sample gives about 150,000 clones in total; 8.5% to 14% of them show up just once. About 2.1% of the sample comes from the top ten.

On the study overall, not on this receptor specifically: Naive, central memory and regulatory TCRB repertoires appeared to be more similar among patients than among healthy donors. Sequencing cDNA rather than genomic DNA could over-represent highly expressing activated cells, although activation and CD3 levels did not differ between groups. At VDJ recombination sites, type 1 diabetes patients had fewer insertions and more deleted nucleotides, which implies abnormalities in thymic rearrangement. A moderate but significant shortening of TCRB CDR3 length was observed in type 1 diabetes patients in all four CD4+ subsets. Shorter templates might have been favored by PCR, but patient and control samples were amplified and corrected together, so both groups would have been affected equally by any skew. Only small numbers of individuals were included in the HLA sub-analyses, which left unresolved whether HLA type had any influence on TCRB rearrangement.

Sequencing was performed on central memory CD4+ T cells from blood. Rearrangement joined TRBV27 to TRBJ2-5, with no D gene named confidently. The DNA end favors TRBJ2-7, so the J call may be wrong. The sequence derives from a man aged 18 to 35 in good health. Here the CDR3 is given as CASSFTVSDEQYF. The nucleotide sequence reads as follows: TGTGCCAGCAGTTTCACAGTCTCGGACGAGCAGTACTTC.